What follows describes a single T cell receptor beta chain. Antigen unknown. Clones were sequenced by immunoSEQ multiplex PCR, and TCRdb holds only the in-frame ones, with some missing. The table includes roughly 150,000 clones, more than 85% detected once. This specimen belongs to a study of T cell responses to AZD1222 COVID-19 vaccine. The study, taken as a whole, reports: Most donors were white British and more were female, and clonal diversity was possibly underestimated. Close to half of spike-specific TCRs reportedly recognize unmutated variant regions. Spike-wide coverage was observed for vaccine-associated CD4 TCRs, with dominant responses at 160-218 and 743-854. Only six or seven AZD1222 recipients were seropositive at baseline.

The CDR3 consists of 15 residues. CDR1 and CDR2 from the germline V gene are LNHNV and YYDKDF (reference sequence). The V segment lost 1 base and the J segment 4 bases; nucleotides outside the gene matches: 4. The sequencing here drew on peripheral blood, taken on day 0 of AZD1222 vaccination. This TCR was sampled from an adult in good health. The V call is TRBV15, the J call TRBJ2-7; 10 nucleotides agree with TRBD1. CDR3 DNA: TGTGCCACCAGCAGAGTAGGGGACAGGGGTTACGAGCAGTACTTC. Translated, it gives CATSRVGDRGYEQYF.